The clone carrying this TCR beta chain turned up a few times. Sequencing was performed with immunoSEQ multiplex PCR; in TCRdb, only in-frame clones are kept and a portion is missing. The repertoire holds roughly 9,000 clones, with about 71% as singletons. This record belongs to a study of chemoradiotherapy in HPV16-positive cancers. The TCR sequence derives from a human donor with HPV-associated anogenital cancer. The material was obtained from a patient who underwent chemoradiotherapy.

CDR3 coding DNA: TGTGCCAGCAGCTCCACCGGCCCCTACAATGAGCAGTTCTTC. Translating it yields CASSSTGPYNEQFF. The gene calls are TRBV7-2 and TRBJ2-1; D is ambiguous. V gave up 4 bases and J gave up 2 bases, with 9 bases separating them. Looked up from germline, CDR1 is SGHTA and CDR2 is FQGNSA. The CDR3 has 14 amino acids.